The 17 T cell receptor beta chains below all came from one sample that was sequenced in a study of blood T cell repertoires in COVID-19. This table comes from immunoSEQ multiplex PCR, and its TCRdb copy is limited to in-frame clones, with some not included. Here the sample spans about 120,000 clones, about 85% being singletons. The material sequenced was peripheral blood. The receptors originated from a man aged 50-59 years with acute or convalescent COVID-19.

Note on this clone: This clone may be a read error of a much larger clone one base away. V gene TRBV19 combines with J gene TRBJ2-7; the D gene is possibly TRBD1 (6 bases). This CDR3 has 13 residues. The V gene's germline CDR1 is LNHDA and CDR2 SQIVND (reference sequence). Deletions cut 5 bases from V and 2 bases from J, with 10 bases between. The CDR3 DNA reads TGTGCCAGTAGTGTCGGACAGACCTACGAGCAGTACTTC. Protein sequence: CASSVGQTYEQYF.

The V and J genes are TRBV12-5 and TRBJ2-1; 7 bases align to TRBD2. From germline, CDR1 is LGHNT and CDR2 FRNRAP. The CDR3 contains 17 residues. J was trimmed by 2 bases and V by 6 bases; bases with no gene match: 13. The CDR3: CASGLVVTGTTYNEQFF. DNA of the CDR3: TGTGCTAGTGGCCTCGTCGTAACCGGGACTACCTACAATGAGCAGTTCTTC.

J is TRBJ2-2 and V is TRBV25-1; maybe TRBD1 (6 bases). CDR3 length equals 14 residues. The ends were cut back, 5 bases at V and 7 bases at J, with 14 bases in the middle. The germline V gene encodes CDR1 MGHDK and CDR2 SYGVNS. CDR3 residues: CASSMDSDVGELFF. CDR3 DNA sequence: TGTGCCAGCAGTATGGACAGTGACGTCGGGGAGCTGTTTTTT.

V usage is TRBV5-1 and J usage is TRBJ1-2, with D possibly being TRBD1 (6 bases). Trimming pared 4 bases from V and 2 bases from J, leaving 24 bases between. Germline-derived CDR1 and CDR2 are SGHRS and YFSETQ. CDR3 size: 18 residues. CDR3 in DNA: TGCGCCAGCAGCCTACGGATCCCAAACGGACAGCAGAACTATGGCTACACCTTC. Its protein is CASSLRIPNGQQNYGYTF.

The J gene is TRBJ1-4, the V gene TRBV9, with a possible D match to TRBD1 (6 bases). Germline values: CDR1 SGDLS, CDR2 YYNGEE. The V and J ends lost 1 base and 7 bases respectively, with 20 bases between them. The CDR3 runs 17 residues. DNA for the CDR3: TGTGCCAGCAGCGTAACGGGGGGCCTTAATAGTGGTGAAAAACTGTTTTTT. Protein sequence: CASSVTGGLNSGEKLFF. Drawing the rest from reference TRBV9 and TRBJ1-4, the complete variable domain is DSGVTQTPKHLITATGQRVTLRCSPRSGDLSVYWYQQSLDQGLQFLIQYYNGEERAKGNILERFSAQQFPDLHSELNLSSLELGDSALYFCASSVTGGLNSGEKLFFGSGTQLSVL.

In its sample, this clone was seen once. This chain links TRBV4-1 with TRBJ1-1; 10 positions agree with TRBD1. This CDR3 is built from 15 residues. Germline values: CDR1 MGHRA, CDR2 YSYEKL. Trimming removed 3 bases from V and 5 bases from J; junction bases left unmatched: 6. CDR3 in DNA: TGCGCCAGCAGCCATGGGACAGGGGAGGGAACTGAAGCTTTCTTT. Amino acids: CASSHGTGEGTEAFF.

This clone has a handful of counts. This rearrangement joins TRBV5-1 to TRBJ2-2; TRBD1 matches at 8 bases. V gave up 3 bases and J gave up 3 bases; unmatched junction bases: 1. There are 14 residues in the CDR3. CDR1 SGHRS and CDR2 YFSETQ come from the germline V gene. CDR3 in DNA: TGCGCCAGCAGCTGGACAGGGTACACCGGGGAGCTGTTTTTT. Translating gives CASSWTGYTGELFF.

A single count supports this clone. This chain links TRBV6-5 with TRBJ2-7; 7 bases map to TRBD1. The ends lost 0 bases at V and 5 bases at J; junction bases unmatched: 7. Germline CDR1 is MNHEY and CDR2 is SVGAGI. The CDR3 has 15 residues. CDR3 in amino acids: CASSYSYRGFNEQYF. The CDR3 DNA reads TGTGCCAGCAGTTACTCCTACAGGGGTTTCAACGAGCAGTACTTC.

This clone came up once. The chain combines TRBV19 with TRBJ1-1, with 7 bases fitting TRBD1. The germline CDR1 and CDR2 sequences are LNHDA and SQIVND (reference sequence). CDR3 length: 14 amino acids. V was pared by 7 bases and J by 3 bases, with 8 bases of the junction left unmatched. CDR3 loop: CASTEVGGYTEAFF. In nucleotides, the CDR3 is TGTGCCAGTACCGAAGTAGGGGGCTACACTGAAGCTTTCTTT.

The chain uses TRBV9 and TRBJ1-3; D gene uncertain. Germline CDR1 reads SGDLS; CDR2 reads YYNGEE. V lost 0 bases and J lost 1, with 5 bases in between. This CDR3 is built from 14 residues. In DNA form, the CDR3 reads TGTGCCAGCAGCGTAGAGGAGTCTGGAAACACCATATATTTT. Protein: CASSVEESGNTIYF.

V is TRBV10-3 and J is TRBJ1-1; tentatively, D is TRBD1 (5 bases). The V gene lost 9 bases and the J gene lost 5 bases, with 10 bases spanning the gap. Per the germline V gene, CDR1 is ENHRY and CDR2 is SYGVKD. This CDR3 region has 11 residues. DNA for the CDR3: TGTGCCATTGGTGGGGGGACTGAAGCTTTCTTT. It codes for CAIGGGTEAFF.

This clone was seen only a few times. The V and J genes are TRBV20-1 and TRBJ2-1; TRBD2 matches at 9 bases. V shed 3 bases and J 10 bases; nucleotides not matched to a gene: 13. Germline CDR1 and CDR2: DFQATT and SNEGSKA (reference sequence). CDR3 size: 15 residues. CDR3: CSASVGGGAPREQFF. CDR3 nucleotide sequence: TGCAGTGCTAGTGTCGGCGGGGGGGCCCCGAGGGAGCAGTTCTTC.

The V gene is TRBV24-1, the J gene TRBJ2-1, with TRBD2 identical over 8 bases. There are 14 residues in the CDR3. Germline assignment: CDR1 KGHDR and CDR2 SFDVKD. Trimming removed 5 bases from V and 3 bases from J; junction bases left unmatched: 2. The CDR3 sequence is CATSAGGLYNEQFF. The CDR3 DNA sequence: TGTGCCACCAGTGCGGGGGGGCTCTACAATGAGCAGTTCTTC.

J is TRBJ2-2 and V is TRBV30; 10 positions match TRBD2. Unmatched junction bases numbered 8, after V lost 1 base and J lost 6 bases. The CDR3 runs to 16 residues. Germline values: CDR1 GTSNPN, CDR2 SVGIG (reference sequence). The CDR3 sequence: CAWSGSGTSEAGELFF. CDR3 DNA sequence: TGTGCCTGGAGTGGCTCCGGGACTAGCGAGGCCGGGGAGCTGTTTTTT.

This chain joins TRBV24-1 and TRBJ1-2; 9 bases are shared with TRBD1. The germline V gene encodes CDR1 KGHDR and CDR2 SFDVKD. The CDR3 has 15 amino acids. V lost 1 base to trimming and J lost 7 bases; unmatched junction nucleotides: 6. CDR3 region: CATSDFGTGYGGYTF. As DNA, the CDR3 is TGTGCCACCAGTGATTTTGGGACAGGGTACGGTGGCTACACCTTC.

The rearrangement links TRBV2 to TRBJ1-1; D gene ambiguous. Germline lookup yields CDR1 SNHLY and CDR2 FYNNEI. V was trimmed by 4 bases and J by 6 bases, leaving 12 bases between them. CDR3 length equals 13 residues. The CDR3 DNA follows: TGTGCCAGCAGTGGAGGGAACAACGCTGAAGCTTTCTTT. It translates to CASSGGNNAEAFF. The whole variable domain, filled in from reference TRBV2 and TRBJ1-1, reads EPEVTQTPSHQVTQMGQEVILRCVPISNHLYFYWYRQILGQKVEFLVSFYNNEISEKSEIFDDQFSVERPDGSNFTLKIRSTKLEDSAMYFCASSGGNNAEAFFGQGTRLTVV.

The genes are TRBV7-9 and TRBJ2-7, with TRBD1 matching over 8 bases. CDR3 length: 14 amino acids. With V trimmed by 8 bases and J by 3 bases, 9 bases remained unmatched. In germline, CDR1 is SEHNR, CDR2 FQNEAQ (reference sequence). CDR3 region: CASGNSGQVYEQYF. The CDR3 DNA sequence: TGTGCCAGCGGCAACTCGGGACAGGTCTACGAGCAGTACTTC.